This T cell receptor (beta chain) comes out of a study of cytomegalovirus exposure and HLA in healthy donors. Study outcomes and limitations: Within a later analysis, the majority of CMV-associated TCR beta chains appeared HLA-restricted. CMV serostatus was the only immune exposure information that was available. Upon later analysis, TCR association rates were observed to vary by HLA locus, being highest for DRB1 and lowest for HLA-C. Analysis performed later found under 20,000 TCR beta sequences associated with HLA alleles at 0.05 false discovery rate.

The PCR had 60 Vbeta and 13 Jbeta primers. The repertoire was sequenced with immunoSEQ multiplex PCR; TCRdb's copy has only in-frame clones and lacks some. This table holds around 200,000 clones, nearly 80% found once. This clone showed up just a few times. What it recognizes is unknown. The sequenced material came from PBMCs. The source is a male donor in good health and CMV-seronegative.

CDR3 sequence: CASSKDSRGPASTDTQYF. CDR3 DNA: TGTGCCAGCAGCAAAGACTCCCGAGGCCCGGCTTCCACAGATACGCAGTATTTT. The rearrangement uses TRBV21-1 and TRBJ2-3; no DNA check was done on the table's D call, TRBD2. TRBV21-1 counts as a pseudogene. The CDR3 length is 18 residues.